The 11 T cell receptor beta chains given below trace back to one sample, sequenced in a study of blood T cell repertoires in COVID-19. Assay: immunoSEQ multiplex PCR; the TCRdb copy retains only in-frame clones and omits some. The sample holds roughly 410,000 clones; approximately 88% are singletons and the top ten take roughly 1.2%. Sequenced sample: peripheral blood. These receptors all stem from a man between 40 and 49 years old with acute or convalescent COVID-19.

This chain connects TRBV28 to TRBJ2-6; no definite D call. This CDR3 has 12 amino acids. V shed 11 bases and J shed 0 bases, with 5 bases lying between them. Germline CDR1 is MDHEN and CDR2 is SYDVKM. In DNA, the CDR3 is TGTGCCGGAGCCTCTGGGGCCAACGTCCTGACTTTC. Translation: CAGASGANVLTF.

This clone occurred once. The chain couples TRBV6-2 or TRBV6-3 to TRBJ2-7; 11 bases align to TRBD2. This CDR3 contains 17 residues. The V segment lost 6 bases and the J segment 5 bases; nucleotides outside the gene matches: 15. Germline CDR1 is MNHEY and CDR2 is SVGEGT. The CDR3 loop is CASSWVAGGPTLDEQYF. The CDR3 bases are TGTGCCAGCAGCTGGGTAGCGGGGGGGCCCACCCTCGACGAGCAGTACTTC.

In DNA form, the CDR3 reads TGTGCCAGCAGCCCCACAGGGGGAGGAGCTTTCTTT. Translated, it gives CASSPTGGGAFF. The chain has TRBV3-1 (or the pseudogene TRBV3-2) and TRBJ1-1, with 8 bases aligning to TRBD1. The CDR3 is made up of 12 amino acids. Germline V gene data show CDR1 as LGHDT and CDR2 as YNNKEL (reference sequence). V lost 4 bases, J lost 10 bases, and 5 bases stayed unmatched.

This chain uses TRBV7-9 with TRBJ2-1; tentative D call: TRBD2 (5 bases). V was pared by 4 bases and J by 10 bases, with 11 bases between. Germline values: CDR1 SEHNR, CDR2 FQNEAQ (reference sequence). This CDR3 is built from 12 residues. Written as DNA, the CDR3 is TGTGCCAGCAGCTGGCAAACGGGGGAGCAGTTCTTC. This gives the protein CASSWQTGEQFF.

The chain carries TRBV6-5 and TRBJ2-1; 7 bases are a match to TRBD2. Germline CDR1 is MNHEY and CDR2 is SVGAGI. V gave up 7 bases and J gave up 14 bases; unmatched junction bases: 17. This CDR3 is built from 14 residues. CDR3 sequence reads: CASTGGLAWGREFF. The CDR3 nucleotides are TGTGCCAGCACCGGGGGGTTAGCATGGGGAAGAGAGTTCTTC.

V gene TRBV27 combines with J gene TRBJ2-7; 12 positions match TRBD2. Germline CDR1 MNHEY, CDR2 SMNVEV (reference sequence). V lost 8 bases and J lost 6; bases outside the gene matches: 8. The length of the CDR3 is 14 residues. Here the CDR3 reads CASETSGGSTEQYF. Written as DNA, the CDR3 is TGTGCCAGCGAAACTAGCGGGGGGTCCACCGAGCAGTACTTC.

The CDR3 loop reads CASSDPDMNYNEQFF. The CDR3, as DNA: TGCGCCAGCAGCGACCCGGACATGAACTACAATGAGCAGTTCTTC. The J gene is TRBJ2-1, the V gene TRBV4-1, with D maybe TRBD1 (5 bases). The CDR3 runs 15 residues. V lost 5 bases and J lost 3, with 14 bases in between. The germline V gene encodes CDR1 MGHRA and CDR2 YSYEKL.

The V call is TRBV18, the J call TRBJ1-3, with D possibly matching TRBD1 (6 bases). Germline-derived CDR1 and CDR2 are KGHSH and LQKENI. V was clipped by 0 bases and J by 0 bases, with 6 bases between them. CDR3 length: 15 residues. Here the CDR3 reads CASSPPGHSGNTIYF. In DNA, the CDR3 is TGTGCCAGCTCACCACCGGGACACTCTGGAAACACCATATATTTT.

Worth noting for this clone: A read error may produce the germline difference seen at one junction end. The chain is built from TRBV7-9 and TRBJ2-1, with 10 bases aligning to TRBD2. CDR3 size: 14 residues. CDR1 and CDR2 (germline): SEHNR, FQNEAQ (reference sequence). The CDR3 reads CASSVAGGHNEQFF. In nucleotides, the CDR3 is TGTGCCAGCAGCGTAGCGGGAGGCCACAATGAGCAGTTCTTC.

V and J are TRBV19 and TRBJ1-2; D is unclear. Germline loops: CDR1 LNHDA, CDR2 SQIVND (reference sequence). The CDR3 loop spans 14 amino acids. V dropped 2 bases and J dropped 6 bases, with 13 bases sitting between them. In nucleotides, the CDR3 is TGTGCCAGTAGTATACTAGCGGATCGGGATGGCTACACCTTC. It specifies CASSILADRDGYTF.

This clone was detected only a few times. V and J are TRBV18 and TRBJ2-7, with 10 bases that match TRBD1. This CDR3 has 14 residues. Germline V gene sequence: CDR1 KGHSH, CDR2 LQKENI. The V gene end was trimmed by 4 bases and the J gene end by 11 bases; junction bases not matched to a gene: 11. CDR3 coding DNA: TGTGCCAGCTCACACACCCGGGACAGGGGATCTGAGTACTTC. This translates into CASSHTRDRGSEYF.